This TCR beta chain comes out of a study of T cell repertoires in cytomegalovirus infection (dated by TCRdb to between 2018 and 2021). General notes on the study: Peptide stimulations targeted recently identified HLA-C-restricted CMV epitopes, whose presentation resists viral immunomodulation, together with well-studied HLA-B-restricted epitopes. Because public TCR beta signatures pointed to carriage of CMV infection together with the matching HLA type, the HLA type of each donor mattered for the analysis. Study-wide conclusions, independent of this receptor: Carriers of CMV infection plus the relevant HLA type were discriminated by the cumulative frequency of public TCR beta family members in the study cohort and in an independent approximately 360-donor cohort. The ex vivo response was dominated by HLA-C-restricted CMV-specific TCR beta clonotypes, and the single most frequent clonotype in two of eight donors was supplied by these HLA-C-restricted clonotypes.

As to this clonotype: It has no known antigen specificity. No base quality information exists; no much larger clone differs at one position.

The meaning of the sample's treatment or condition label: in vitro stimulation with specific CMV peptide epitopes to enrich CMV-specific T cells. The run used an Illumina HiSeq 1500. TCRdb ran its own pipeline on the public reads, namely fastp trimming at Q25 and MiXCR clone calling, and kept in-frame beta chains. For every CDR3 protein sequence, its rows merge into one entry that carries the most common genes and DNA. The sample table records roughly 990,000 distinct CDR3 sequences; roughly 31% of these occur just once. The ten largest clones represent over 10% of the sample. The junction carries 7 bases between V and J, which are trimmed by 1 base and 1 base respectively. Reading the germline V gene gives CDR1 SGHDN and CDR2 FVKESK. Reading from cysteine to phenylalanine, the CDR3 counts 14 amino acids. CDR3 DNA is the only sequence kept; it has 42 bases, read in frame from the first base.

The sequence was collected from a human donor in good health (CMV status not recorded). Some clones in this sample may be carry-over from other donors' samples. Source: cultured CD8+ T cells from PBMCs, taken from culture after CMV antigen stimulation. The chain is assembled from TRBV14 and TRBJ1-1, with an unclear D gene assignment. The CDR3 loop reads CASSQGDPNTEAFF. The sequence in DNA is TGTGCCAGCAGCCAAGGAGATCCGAACACTGAAGCTTTCTTT.